This T cell receptor beta chain was documented in a study of cytomegalovirus exposure and HLA in healthy donors. In germline, CDR1 is SGHRS, CDR2 YFSETQ. The V end was cut by 0 bases, the J end by 0 bases, with 8 bases between. CDR3 length: 15 amino acids. The method was immunoSEQ multiplex PCR; TCRdb's version includes in-frame clones alone and lacks a portion of them. The sample shows more than 130,000 clones, just over 85% of them seen only once. The chain combines TRBV5-1 with TRBJ2-3; D unclear. The sample consisted of PBMCs. The receptor was derived from a young woman in good health and CMV-seropositive. The CDR3 nucleotides are TGCGCCAGCAGCTTGGCGGTTTCTAGCACAGATACGCAGTATTTT. This codes for CASSLAVSSTDTQYF.